Below are 10 T cell receptor beta chains sequenced from a single sample in a study of T-cell reconstitution after alpha-beta-depleted transplantation in children. A TCRbeta library incorporating unique molecular identifiers was prepared. TCRdb redid the calling of the PCR reads with MiXCR, one entry per CDR3 protein. The table lists 700,000 to 850,000 distinct CDR3 sequences, 16% of them singletons, with about 5% in the top ten. The sample was PBMCs, mostly from graft donor cells, taken 360 days after TCRalphabeta/CD19-depleted stem cell transplant. The receptors stem from a male patient aged 10 to 17 who had a stem cell transplant for acute lymphoblastic leukemia, so the T cells may come from the graft donor.

This clonotype was counted between two and nine times. CDR3 sequence (DNA): TGTGCCAGCAGCTTGGGCGGGAACGGTGGCTACACCTTC. Protein product: CASSLGGNGGYTF. The rearrangement uses TRBV5-5 and TRBJ1-2; D is unresolved. The CDR3 totals 13 residues. Germline CDR1 SGHKS, CDR2 YYEKEE (reference sequence). V gave up 0 bases and J gave up 7 bases, with 10 bases separating them.

In its sample, this clonotype was seen many times. The chain links TRBV5-1 to TRBJ2-1, with TRBD2 identical over 9 bases. J lost 7 bases, V lost 0 bases, and 8 bases had no gene match. This CDR3 comprises 16 residues. Per the germline V gene, CDR1 is SGHRS and CDR2 is YFSETQ. This chain's CDR3 is CASSLVAGGPVNEQFF. DNA of the CDR3: TGCGCCAGCAGCTTGGTTGCGGGAGGGCCGGTGAATGAGCAGTTCTTC.

The chain has TRBV5-1 and TRBJ2-7; possibly TRBD2 for D (5 bases). This CDR3 has 15 residues. Germline V CDR1 and CDR2: SGHRS, YFSETQ. Trimming pared 4 bases from V and 4 bases from J, leaving 18 bases between. CDR3 loop: CASSPVFRGKYEQYF. The DNA of the CDR3 is TGCGCCAGCAGCCCAGTCTTCCGGGGTAAATACGAGCAGTACTTC.

V is TRBV5-1 and J is TRBJ2-5; D possibly corresponds to TRBD1 (6 bases). Germline lookup yields CDR1 SGHRS and CDR2 YFSETQ. Trimming pared 4 bases from V and 5 bases from J, leaving 15 bases between. The CDR3 has 14 residues. The chain's CDR3 is CASSIRTAHETQYF. CDR3 nucleotide sequence: TGCGCCAGCAGCATACGGACAGCCCATGAGACCCAGTACTTC.

This clonotype was counted a few times. This rearrangement joins TRBV27 to TRBJ2-1; D uncertain. Trimming took 0 bases from V and 8 from J, leaving 5 bases between them. The germline V gene has CDR1 MNHEY and CDR2 SMNVEV (reference sequence). The CDR3 is made up of 12 amino acids. The CDR3 coding sequence is TGTGCCAGCAGTTTATCGGCTGATGAGCAGTTCTTC. Translation gives CASSLSADEQFF.

This clonotype was seen ten or more times. The rearrangement joins TRBV4-1 to TRBJ1-6; no firm D call. Germline V gene lookup returns CDR1 MGHRA and CDR2 YSYEKL. The CDR3 runs 13 residues. V was pared by 0 bases and J by 14 bases, with 11 bases between. The CDR3 DNA reads TGCGCCAGCAGCCAAGATTCGTCCCCATCCCTCCACTTT. Its translation is CASSQDSSPSLHF.

The genes are TRBV29-1 and TRBJ2-1, with TRBD2 matching over 8 bases. The J segment lost 7 bases and the V segment lost 5 bases, leaving 7 bases of the junction unmatched. The CDR3 length is 13 residues. The germline CDR1 and CDR2 sequences are SQVTM and ANQGSEA. CDR3: CSVSGRHTNEQFF. In DNA, the CDR3 is TGCAGCGTTAGCGGGAGACACACAAATGAGCAGTTCTTC.

The V call is TRBV3-1, the J call TRBJ2-2; D is undetermined. Trimming cost V 6 bases and J 3 bases, with 8 bases left between them. The CDR3 extends over 13 amino acids. The V gene's germline CDR1 is LGHDT and CDR2 YNNKEL (reference sequence). The CDR3 DNA sequence: TGTGCCAGCAGGTGGGCGGACACCGGGGAGCTGTTTTTT. Translation: CASRWADTGELFF. Drawing the rest from reference TRBV3-1 and TRBJ2-2, the complete variable domain is DTAVSQTPKYLVTQMGNDKSIKCEQNLGHDTMYWYKQDSKKFLKIMFSYNNKELIINETVPNRFSPKSPDKAHLNLHINSLELGDSAVYFCASRWADTGELFFGEGSRLTVL.

This clonotype has more than one count but fewer than ten. The CDR3 DNA is TGTGCCAGCAGCTCTCCCGGGGCCTACTACAATGAGCAGTTCTTC. Translated, it gives CASSSPGAYYNEQFF. The rearrangement links TRBV7-9 to TRBJ2-1; D may match TRBD1 or TRBD2 (5 bases each). Between the trimmed V and J ends, which lost 4 bases and 3 bases, there was a span of 13 bases. The V gene's germline CDR1 is SEHNR and CDR2 FQNEAQ (reference sequence). CDR3 length: 15 residues.

The V gene is TRBV18, the J gene TRBJ1-1; a possible D gene is TRBD1 (6 bases). Germline V CDR1 and CDR2: KGHSH, LQKENI. The V and J ends lost 3 bases and 1 base respectively, with 15 bases between them. CDR3 size: 16 residues. Written as DNA, the CDR3 is TGTGCCAGCTCACCTGAACATCTACAGGGGAACACTGAAGCTTTCTTT. Translation: CASSPEHLQGNTEAFF. Variable domain in full (rest from reference TRBV18 and TRBJ1-1): NAGVMQNPRHLVRRRGQEARLRCSPMKGHSHVYWYRQLPEEGLKFMVYLQKENIIDESGMPKERFSAEFPKEGPSILRIQQVVRGDSAAYFCASSPEHLQGNTEAFFGQGTRLTVV.